One and the same sample provided the 25 T cell receptor beta chains below, sequenced in a study of T cell repertoires in cytomegalovirus infection. Which antigens these TCRs recognize remains unknown. TCRdb reprocessed the reads with MiXCR, giving one entry per CDR3 protein. The top ten clones hold 65% to 80% of a sample with tens of thousands of distinct CDR3 sequences, 25% to 40% of them seen once. Sequenced material: PBMCs, sequenced either directly or after in vitro stimulation (not recorded which). The receptors shown here come from a human donor in good health (CMV status not recorded). Some clones in this sample may be carry-over from other donors' samples.

This clonotype was seen a handful of times. J is TRBJ2-7 and V is TRBV12-3 or TRBV12-4; tentatively, D is TRBD2 (6 bases). CDR3 length: 14 amino acids. Trimming stripped 0 bases from V and 1 base from J, with 7 bases between. The CDR3 loop reads CASSLAGGSYEQYF. CDR3 in DNA: TGTGCCAGCAGTTTAGCCGGGGGTTCCTACGAGCAGTACTTC.

This clonotype was observed a handful of times. This rearrangement joins TRBV7-8 to TRBJ1-1; the D is unclear. CDR1 and CDR2 (germline): SGHVS, FQNEAQ. Trimming cost V 1 base and J 3 bases, with 3 bases left between them. The CDR3 extends over 12 amino acids. In nucleotides, the CDR3 is TGTGCCAGCAGCTTAGTATACACTGAAGCTTTCTTT. The encoded protein is CASSLVYTEAFF.

This clonotype occurred many times. The CDR3 sequence is CASSPYRVGTDTQYF. Written as DNA, the CDR3 is TGTGCCAGCAGCCCGTACAGGGTCGGCACAGATACGCAGTATTTT. The V call is TRBV7-8, the J call TRBJ2-3; tentative D call: TRBD1 (6 bases). This CDR3 comprises 15 residues. Germline V CDR1 and CDR2: SGHVS, FQNEAQ. V dropped 5 bases and J dropped 1 base, with 13 bases sitting between them.

This clonotype was seen only a few times. V and J are TRBV7-9 and TRBJ1-1; weak D call: TRBD1 (5 bases). Trimming shortened V by 0 bases and J by 3 bases, and 11 bases separated the two germline ends. Germline V gene sequence: CDR1 SEHNR, CDR2 FQNEAQ (reference sequence). CDR3 length: 15 amino acids. Here the CDR3 reads CASSLAEGTYTEAFF. The CDR3 coding sequence is TGTGCCAGCAGCTTAGCCGAGGGGACTTACACTGAAGCTTTCTTT. The full variable domain, completed using reference TRBV7-9 and TRBJ1-1, is DTGVSQNPRHKITKRGQNVTFRCDPISEHNRLYWYRQTLGQGPEFLTYFQNEAQLEKSRLLSDRFSAERPKGSFSTLEIQRTEQGDSAMYLCASSLAEGTYTEAFFGQGTRLTVV.

The rearrangement links TRBV4-1 to TRBJ2-5; 7 bases are shared with TRBD2. The CDR3 loop spans 19 amino acids. In germline, CDR1 is MGHRA, CDR2 YSYEKL. Trimming removed 4 bases from V and 2 bases from J; junction bases left unmatched: 19. The CDR3 sequence: CASSRQAWRVPGGQETQYF. In DNA, the CDR3 is TGCGCCAGCAGCCGGCAGGCGTGGAGAGTTCCGGGGGGACAAGAGACCCAGTACTTC.

The chain couples TRBV7-9 to TRBJ2-1, with TRBD1 matching 7 bases. The trim removed 4 bases at V and 6 bases at J, leaving 12 bases unmatched. Germline V lookup: CDR1 SEHNR, CDR2 FQNEAQ (reference sequence). CDR3 size: 16 residues. CDR3 in DNA: TGTGCCAGCAGCTCCACGCTCGGGACAGCCGGCAATGAGCAGTTCTTC. Residues: CASSSTLGTAGNEQFF. The full variable domain, with the rest looked up from reference TRBV7-9 and TRBJ2-1, is DTGVSQNPRHKITKRGQNVTFRCDPISEHNRLYWYRQTLGQGPEFLTYFQNEAQLEKSRLLSDRFSAERPKGSFSTLEIQRTEQGDSAMYLCASSSTLGTAGNEQFFGPGTRLTVL.

The table lists this clonotype with a count of one. V and J are TRBV4-1 and TRBJ2-5; the match to TRBD2 covers 16 bases. Looked up from germline, CDR1 is MGHRA and CDR2 is YSYEKL. V lost 3 bases to trimming and J lost 5 bases; unmatched junction nucleotides: 3. The CDR3 has 16 residues. CDR3 in amino acids: CASSQGLAGGWETQYF. CDR3 in DNA: TGCGCCAGCAGCCAGGGACTAGCGGGGGGGTGGGAGACCCAGTACTTC.

V is TRBV4-3 and J is TRBJ2-7; perhaps TRBD2 as D (5 bases). Germline loops: CDR1 LGHNA, CDR2 YSLEER. V lost 0 bases to trimming and J lost 0 bases, with 9 bases between them. The CDR3 spans 15 residues. The CDR3 DNA is TGCGCCAGCAGCCAAGAGATAGGGAGCTCCTACGAGCAGTACTTC. The encoded protein is CASSQEIGSSYEQYF.

Ten or more counts support this clonotype. J is TRBJ2-7 and V is TRBV7-8; a possible D gene is TRBD2 (5 bases). In germline, CDR1 is SGHVS, CDR2 FQNEAQ. The CDR3 is 14 residues long. Between the trimmed V and J ends, which lost 0 bases and 7 bases, there was a span of 13 bases. The chain's CDR3 is CASSLAPRRGEQYF. In DNA form, the CDR3 reads TGTGCCAGCAGCTTAGCCCCCAGACGAGGGGAGCAGTACTTC.

The chain is built from TRBV11-2 and TRBJ2-7; D unclear. Trimming took off 1 base at V and 3 bases at J, with 7 bases between the two ends. The CDR3 runs 13 residues. Germline V gene lookup returns CDR1 SGHAT and CDR2 FQNNGV. The CDR3 DNA is TGTGCCAGCAGCTTAGGCTGGGACTACGAGCAGTACTTC. Translating gives CASSLGWDYEQYF.

V is TRBV5-4 and J is TRBJ2-3; 7 nucleotides line up with TRBD1. The ends lost 6 bases at V and 2 bases at J; junction bases unmatched: 9. CDR3 length: 15 amino acids. CDR1 and CDR2 from the germline V gene are SGHNT and YYREEE (reference sequence). CDR3 protein: CASKRVGQTTDTQYF. Here the CDR3 DNA reads TGTGCCAGCAAGAGGGTGGGACAGACCACAGATACGCAGTATTTT.

A note on this clonotype: The CDR3 ends on some other residue instead of the conserved phenylalanine or tryptophan, so this is likely a read error. V is TRBV7-2 and J is TRBJ2-7, with D possibly being TRBD2 (5 bases). The CDR3 is 14 residues long. V was shortened by 1 base and J by 2 bases, with 9 bases between the two germline ends. CDR1 is SGHTA and CDR2 is FQGNSA in the germline V gene. The CDR3 here is CASSLVAGPYEQYL. The CDR3 DNA reads TGTGCCAGCAGCTTAGTCGCGGGCCCCTACGAGCAGTACCTC.

The V and J genes are TRBV6-6 and TRBJ2-5, with no clear D. CDR3 length: 13 residues. Between the trimmed V and J ends, which lost 7 bases and 0 bases, there was a span of 9 bases. Per germline, CDR1 MNHNY and CDR2 SVGAGI (reference sequence). Written as DNA, the CDR3 is TGTGCCAGCACAATGCAGTACCAAGAGACCCAGTACTTC. Amino acids: CASTMQYQETQYF.

The J gene is TRBJ2-7, the V gene TRBV7-8, with D tentatively TRBD1 (5 bases). The V gene's germline CDR1 is SGHVS and CDR2 FQNEAQ. The CDR3 runs 17 residues. V dropped 1 base and J dropped 5 bases, with 21 bases sitting between them. The CDR3 region has the DNA TGTGCCAGCAGCTTAGGGCGGCGAAGGTCCTTCAGGGACGAGCAGTACTTC. This gives the protein CASSLGRRRSFRDEQYF.

The V call is TRBV20-1, the J call TRBJ2-3; 9 bases are a match to TRBD2. Germline CDR1 and CDR2: DFQATT and SNEGSKA (reference sequence). V lost 3 bases and J lost 3; bases outside the gene matches: 7. The CDR3 has 15 residues. The CDR3 DNA reads as TGCAGTGCTAGCGGTAGCGGGAGCCGGACAGATACGCAGTATTTT. This gives the protein CSASGSGSRTDTQYF.

V gene TRBV24-1 combines with J gene TRBJ1-1; no reliable D call. Germline lookup yields CDR1 KGHDR and CDR2 SFDVKD. Trimming took 3 bases from V and 6 from J, leaving 13 bases between them. CDR3 length: 14 residues. The CDR3 bases are TGTGCCACCAGTGATACCGGGGTCACCGCTGAAGCTTTCTTT. Translating it yields CATSDTGVTAEAFF.

Only a few counts were recorded for this clonotype. The CDR3 DNA reads as TGTGCCAGCAGCGGACAGATCCAAGAGACCCAGTACTTC. It translates to CASSGQIQETQYF. The genes are TRBV11-2 and TRBJ2-5, with D possibly matching TRBD1 (6 bases). Germline CDR1 and CDR2: SGHAT and FQNNGV. Deletions cut 5 bases from V and 1 base from J, with 8 bases between. CDR3 length equals 13 residues.

The rearrangement uses TRBV2 and TRBJ2-1; tentative D call: TRBD2 (6 bases). Per germline, CDR1 SNHLY and CDR2 FYNNEI. The V end was cut by 7 bases, the J end by 4 bases, with 14 bases between. The CDR3 is 14 residues long. CDR3 amino acids: CASTGIAVYNEQFF. In DNA, the CDR3 is TGTGCCAGCACAGGGATAGCGGTTTACAATGAGCAGTTCTTC. Based on the CDR3 plus reference TRBV2 and TRBJ2-1, the full variable domain is EPEVTQTPSHQVTQMGQEVILRCVPISNHLYFYWYRQILGQKVEFLVSFYNNEISEKSEIFDDQFSVERPDGSNFTLKIRSTKLEDSAMYFCASTGIAVYNEQFFGPGTRLTVL.

This clonotype was picked up many times. The V gene is TRBV7-2, the J gene TRBJ2-3; 10 nucleotides line up with TRBD2. The CDR3 is 17 residues long. Germline lookup yields CDR1 SGHTA and CDR2 FQGNSA. The V and J ends lost 1 base and 5 bases, in that order; junction bases with no gene match: 9. Here the CDR3 DNA reads TGTGCCAGCAGCTTAGATGCAGCGGGAGGGCCCCGAGATACGCAGTATTTT. Its translation is CASSLDAAGGPRDTQYF.

The V and J genes are TRBV10-3 and TRBJ2-7; 7 bases fit TRBD1. The V segment lost 6 bases and the J segment 2 bases; nucleotides outside the gene matches: 7. Germline V lookup: CDR1 ENHRY, CDR2 SYGVKD. The CDR3 has 14 amino acids. The CDR3 sequence: CAISPTGTTYEQYF. The CDR3 DNA is TGTGCCATCAGCCCGACAGGGACGACCTACGAGCAGTACTTC.

This clonotype was picked up a small number of times. The chain couples TRBV7-6 to TRBJ1-1; D ambiguous. The germline gives CDR1 SGHVS, CDR2 FNYEAQ. V lost 5 bases and J lost 6, with 10 bases in between. The CDR3 runs to 12 residues. The CDR3 DNA follows: TGTGCCAGCAGCCGGGCAAACGCTGAAGCTTTCTTT. Translated, it gives CASSRANAEAFF.

This clonotype was observed many times. J is TRBJ1-1 and V is TRBV7-2, with unresolved D. The ends were cut back, 1 base at V and 1 base at J, with 7 bases in the middle. The CDR3 is 14 amino acids. Germline V gives CDR1 SGHTA, CDR2 FQGNSA. The CDR3 DNA reads as TGTGCCAGCAGCTTAGTTCGGGGGAACACTGAAGCTTTCTTT. This translates into CASSLVRGNTEAFF.

In this sample, this clonotype turned up a few times. CDR3 in DNA: TGTGCCAGCGGACTATTCGAGAGGGAGACCCAGTACTTC. This gives the protein CASGLFERETQYF. The V call is TRBV6-1, the J call TRBJ2-5; TRBD2 is a possible D gene (6 bases). V shed 8 bases and J shed 5 bases, with 15 bases lying between them. The V gene's germline CDR1 is MNHNS and CDR2 SASEGT. The CDR3 is 13 amino acids.

Here the CDR3 reads CASSIMTVRELFF. The CDR3 coding sequence is TGTGCCAGTAGTATAATGACAGTCAGGGAGCTGTTTTTT. V gene TRBV19 combines with J gene TRBJ2-2; possibly TRBD1 for D (5 bases). Germline lookup yields CDR1 LNHDA and CDR2 SQIVND (reference sequence). This CDR3 is built from 13 residues. Trimming took off 2 bases at V and 9 bases at J, with 10 bases between the two ends.

This chain joins TRBV28 and TRBJ2-7; the D gene is possibly TRBD1 (6 bases). Trimming left V 7 bases short and J 3 bases short, with 19 bases between. Per the germline V gene, CDR1 is MDHEN and CDR2 is SYDVKM. There are 15 residues in the CDR3. DNA for the CDR3: TGTGCCAGCATCGGGGCAGGGGACAAAATCTACGAGCAGTACTTC. It translates to CASIGAGDKIYEQYF.